The 15 T cell receptor beta chains below all came from one sample that was sequenced in a study of blood T cell repertoires in COVID-19 (TCRdb year 2020). Libraries were prepared through the immunoSEQ multiplex PCR assay. Entries here come from immuneACCESS through TCRdb and include only in-frame sequences with V and J called. Some clones fail to appear in such tables; in the studies checked, an unresolved V gene covers under half of the shortfall, and the cause of the remainder is unknown. Counted in this sample were about 200,000 clones; less than 95% of them appeared once. 0.7% to 0.8% of the sample comes from the top ten. Sequencing input: peripheral blood. These receptors all stem from a man under 40 with COVID-19, enrolled during active disease.

V is TRBV9 and J is TRBJ2-1, with 7 bases lining up with TRBD1. CDR3 size: 16 residues. The V gene end was trimmed by 0 bases and the J gene end by 4 bases; junction bases not matched to a gene: 7. Germline CDR1 reads SGDLS; CDR2 reads YYNGEE. The CDR3: CASSVAGQASYNEQFF. CDR3 coding DNA: TGTGCCAGCAGCGTAGCCGGACAGGCCTCTTACAATGAGCAGTTCTTC.

The chain carries TRBV11-2 and TRBJ2-4; D is unclear. V was pared by 5 bases and J by 5 bases, with 10 bases between. This CDR3 region has 13 residues. Per the germline V gene, CDR1 is SGHAT and CDR2 is FQNNGV. The CDR3 loop is CASSPLGENIQYF. The CDR3 DNA sequence: TGTGCCAGCAGCCCCCTGGGCGAAAACATTCAGTACTTC.

The gene calls are TRBV6-5 and TRBJ1-2; D is uncertain. Germline V gives CDR1 MNHEY, CDR2 SVGAGI. This CDR3 region has 12 residues. V lost 6 bases and J 3 bases, leaving 8 bases between the germline ends. DNA for the CDR3: TGTGCCAGCAGAGCAGCGTACTATGGCTACACCTTC. It codes for CASRAAYYGYTF.

The chain couples TRBV5-1 to TRBJ2-1; 8 bases agree with TRBD1. The germline CDR1 and CDR2 sequences are SGHRS and YFSETQ. V lost 3 bases and J lost 4; bases outside the gene matches: 3. This CDR3 contains 14 residues. The CDR3 reads CASSSGTGYNEQFF. The CDR3 DNA sequence: TGCGCCAGCAGCTCCGGGACAGGTTACAATGAGCAGTTCTTC.

The chain has TRBV9 and TRBJ2-7, with TRBD1 matching 10 bases. Trimming at V came to 4 bases and at J to 5 bases, leaving 12 bases not matched to a gene. The CDR3 loop spans 16 amino acids. Germline CDR1 reads SGDLS; CDR2 reads YYNGEE. The CDR3 coding sequence is TGTGCCAGCAGCTTACAAATTGGACAGGGGGGAGACGAGCAGTACTTC. Its protein product is CASSLQIGQGGDEQYF.

The table lists this clone with a few counts. The chain recombines TRBV7-9 with TRBJ1-1; D call uncertain. Per the germline V gene, CDR1 is SEHNR and CDR2 is FQNEAQ (reference sequence). This CDR3 region has 15 residues. The germline V and J ends were trimmed by 2 bases and 3 bases, with 13 bases remaining between them. CDR3 region: CASSLSSRGDTEAFF. CDR3 nucleotide sequence: TGTGCCAGCAGCTTAAGTTCTCGGGGTGACACTGAAGCTTTCTTT.

V gene TRBV5-1 combines with J gene TRBJ1-1, with D possibly matching TRBD1 (6 bases). V was cut by 4 bases and J by 11 bases, with 18 bases left in between. Germline CDR1 and CDR2: SGHRS and YFSETQ. This CDR3 is 13 amino acids long. The CDR3 loop reads CASSQTDGGRAFF. In nucleotides, the CDR3 is TGCGCCAGCAGCCAAACCGACGGGGGGCGGGCTTTCTTT.

The chain recombines TRBV2 with TRBJ1-5; D is undetermined. V gave up 4 bases and J gave up 6 bases, with 7 bases separating them. The germline V gene encodes CDR1 SNHLY and CDR2 FYNNEI. The CDR3 consists of 12 residues. CDR3 in DNA: TGTGCCAGCAGTGGAGGTCTTCAGCCCCAGCATTTT. It codes for CASSGGLQPQHF.

The chain recombines TRBV5-1 with TRBJ1-1, with a weak D call TRBD1 (6 bases). From germline, CDR1 is SGHRS and CDR2 YFSETQ. Trimming shortened V by 0 bases and J by 10 bases, and 16 bases separated the two germline ends. There are 14 residues in the CDR3. CDR3 in amino acids: CASSLAGGGGSAFF. As DNA, the CDR3 is TGCGCCAGCAGCTTGGCCGGGGGAGGGGGTTCAGCTTTCTTT. The full variable domain, its missing parts supplied by reference TRBV5-1 and TRBJ1-1, is KAGVTQTPRYLIKTRGQQVTLSCSPISGHRSVSWYQQTPGQGLQFLFEYFSETQRNKGNFPGRFSGRQFSNSRSEMNVSTLELGDSALYLCASSLAGGGGSAFFGQGTRLTVV.

CDR3 loop: CASSEYRVAGGGETQYF. In nucleotides, the CDR3 is TGTGCCAGCAGTGAATATAGGGTAGCGGGGGGAGGGGAGACCCAGTACTTC. The genes are TRBV25-1 and TRBJ2-5; TRBD2 aligns across 10 bases. In germline, CDR1 is MGHDK, CDR2 SYGVNS. J was trimmed by 5 bases and V by 0 bases; bases with no gene match: 9. This CDR3 comprises 17 residues.

The gene calls are TRBV11-2 and TRBJ2-3; D is ambiguous. There are 13 residues in the CDR3. With 3 bases removed from V and 1 base from J, the gap between germline ends came to 5 bases. Per germline, CDR1 SGHAT and CDR2 FQNNGV. The CDR3 bases are TGTGCCAGCAGCTTGTGGCGCACAGATACGCAGTATTTT. It codes for CASSLWRTDTQYF.

The rearrangement links TRBV6-5 to TRBJ1-2; TRBD1 aligns across 7 bases. Germline CDR1 MNHEY, CDR2 SVGAGI. V was pared by 0 bases and J by 6 bases, with 10 bases of the junction left unmatched. This CDR3 contains 16 residues. The CDR3 spells CASSYSYDRVVNGYTF. The CDR3 DNA is TGTGCCAGCAGTTACTCCTACGACAGGGTCGTCAATGGCTACACCTTC.

The V gene is TRBV5-4, the J gene TRBJ1-5; a weak D match, TRBD1 (6 bases). The germline V gene has CDR1 SGHNT and CDR2 YYREEE (reference sequence). V lost 4 bases and J 1 base, leaving 9 bases between the germline ends. This CDR3 spans 14 amino acids. CDR3 residues: CASSVGQSNQPQHF. CDR3 nucleotides: TGTGCCAGCAGCGTAGGACAGAGCAATCAGCCCCAGCATTTT. Combining the CDR3 with reference TRBV5-4 and TRBJ1-5 gives the whole variable domain ETGVTQSPTHLIKTRGQQVTLRCSSQSGHNTVSWYQQALGQGPQFIFQYYREEENGRGNFPPRFSGLQFPNYSSELNVNALELDDSALYLCASSVGQSNQPQHFGDGTRLSIL.

The chain uses TRBV27 and TRBJ1-2; 10 nucleotides align to TRBD1. The V gene's germline CDR1 is MNHEY and CDR2 SMNVEV (reference sequence). The CDR3 runs 15 residues. Losses at the gene ends were 5 bases for V and 2 bases for J; bases not matched to a gene: 5. CDR3 DNA: TGTGCCAGCAGTCCCCGGACAGGGGGGAACTATGGCTACACCTTC. This codes for CASSPRTGGNYGYTF.

The chain employs TRBV13 and TRBJ1-2; D is perhaps TRBD1 (6 bases). This CDR3 spans 14 amino acids. Germline CDR1 and CDR2: PRHDT and FYEKMQ (reference sequence). V lost 6 bases and J 6 bases, leaving 17 bases between the germline ends. The CDR3 nucleotides read TGTGCCAGCAGTCTACGACAGGTCCCACATGGCTACACCTTC. Its translation: CASSLRQVPHGYTF.